Each of the 26 T cell receptor beta chains below was sequenced from the same sample in a study of blood T cell repertoires in COVID-19. The protocol was immunoSEQ multiplex PCR, while the TCRdb copy is restricted to in-frame clones and leaves out a portion. This sample carries about 110,000 clones, roughly 80% of them seen once, and the ten largest clones take 4% to 5.5%. Source material: peripheral blood. All receptors derive from a human donor in a cohort sampled during active or convalescent COVID-19.

This clone has just one count. The genes are TRBV9 and TRBJ2-5; 8 bases align to TRBD1. CDR1 SGDLS and CDR2 YYNGEE come from the germline V gene. V lost 4 bases to trimming and J lost 2 bases; unmatched junction nucleotides: 7. This CDR3 has 15 residues. The CDR3: CASSPNTGGQETQYF. CDR3 DNA: TGTGCCAGCAGCCCCAACACAGGGGGTCAAGAGACCCAGTACTTC.

This clone was recorded only once. Written as DNA, the CDR3 is TGTGCCAGCACTAAGACTAGTTATGGTTCTGGGGATACGCAGTATTTT. It is translated as CASTKTSYGSGDTQYF. The V and J genes are TRBV2 and TRBJ2-3; D possibly corresponds to TRBD2 (6 bases). The CDR3 totals 16 residues. Germline V gene sequence: CDR1 SNHLY, CDR2 FYNNEI. Trimming left V 7 bases short and J 6 bases short, with 23 bases between.

The chain links TRBV7-2 to TRBJ1-6; 7 positions agree with TRBD1. Germline V gene sequence: CDR1 SGHTA, CDR2 FQGNSA. Trimming at V came to 6 bases and at J to 7 bases, leaving 3 bases not matched to a gene. The CDR3 is made up of 13 amino acids. CDR3 bases: TGTGCCAGCAGGACAGGGAGGAATTCACCCCTCCACTTT. It encodes CASRTGRNSPLHF.

The chain joins TRBV3-1 (or the pseudogene TRBV3-2) to TRBJ1-2; tentatively, D is TRBD1 (6 bases). Germline-derived CDR1 and CDR2 are LGHDT and YNNKEL (reference sequence). Trimming pared 1 base from V and 3 bases from J, leaving 21 bases between. The CDR3 sequence is 18 residues long. The CDR3 sequence: CASSQGGGQGPPYYGYTF. CDR3 DNA sequence: TGTGCCAGCAGCCAAGGAGGGGGTCAGGGCCCCCCGTACTATGGCTACACCTTC.

The chain has TRBV28 and TRBJ1-5, with D perhaps TRBD1 (6 bases). The CDR3 loop spans 14 amino acids. Germline CDR1 and CDR2: MDHEN and SYDVKM. Trimming removed 6 bases at V and 4 bases at J, with 13 bases between. The CDR3 spells CASRTGIWNQPQHF. CDR3 nucleotide sequence: TGTGCCAGCAGAACAGGGATTTGGAATCAGCCCCAGCATTTT.

The chain is built from TRBV2 and TRBJ2-7; the match to TRBD2 covers 7 bases. CDR1 SNHLY and CDR2 FYNNEI come from the germline V gene. CDR3 length: 15 residues. J was trimmed by 3 bases and V by 6 bases; bases with no gene match: 11. The CDR3 protein is CASSQTSESNYEQYF. The CDR3 DNA sequence: TGTGCCAGCAGCCAAACTAGCGAGAGCAACTACGAGCAGTACTTC.

This rearrangement joins TRBV7-2 to TRBJ1-3; unclear D gene. CDR1 is SGHTA, CDR2 FQGNSA, per germline. Trimming took off 3 bases at V and 1 base at J, with 7 bases between the two ends. The CDR3 has 14 residues. The CDR3 loop reads CASSFFGSGNTIYF. The CDR3 nucleotides read TGTGCCAGCAGCTTTTTCGGGTCTGGAAACACCATATATTTT.

The V gene is TRBV5-1, the J gene TRBJ1-5, with D hard to call. This CDR3 has 14 amino acids. V was cut by 4 bases and J by 1 base, with 9 bases left in between. Germline V gives CDR1 SGHRS, CDR2 YFSETQ. The CDR3 here is CASSVSGSNQPQHF. The CDR3, as DNA: TGCGCCAGCAGCGTCTCAGGAAGCAATCAGCCCCAGCATTTT.

This clone occurred once. The V and J genes are TRBV6-5 and TRBJ2-3; TRBD2 might be the D (6 bases). CDR1 MNHEY and CDR2 SVGAGI come from the germline V gene. This CDR3 is 15 amino acids long. V was cut by 8 bases and J by 4 bases, with 19 bases left in between. Written as DNA, the CDR3 is TGTGCCAGCGTGGGGGTAGCGGTGGGGCCAGATACGCAGTATTTT. Protein sequence: CASVGVAVGPDTQYF.

This chain joins TRBV19 and TRBJ2-5, with TRBD2 identical over 13 bases. The length of the CDR3 is 17 residues. The trim removed 5 bases at V and 9 bases at J, leaving 15 bases unmatched. Germline lookup yields CDR1 LNHDA and CDR2 SQIVND (reference sequence). CDR3 sequence (DNA): TGTGCCAGTAGTTTCCGGACTAGCGGGAGACCCCATGAGGCCCAGTACTTC. Its protein product is CASSFRTSGRPHEAQYF.

This clone has ten or more counts. This sequence joins TRBV9 and TRBJ2-7; a possible D gene is TRBD2 (6 bases). CDR3 length: 17 amino acids. Per the germline V gene, CDR1 is SGDLS and CDR2 is YYNGEE. V was pared by 1 base and J by 0 bases, with 17 bases between. The DNA of the CDR3 is TGTGCCAGCAGCGTATTCCCCGGGACTTATAGCTCCTACGAGCAGTACTTC. Its protein is CASSVFPGTYSSYEQYF.

The chain couples TRBV28 to TRBJ1-6; 9 bases agree with TRBD1. The germline CDR1 and CDR2 sequences are MDHEN and SYDVKM. The junction had 5 bases not matched to a gene; V was cut back by 5 bases and J by 9 bases. The length of the CDR3 is 14 residues. Here the CDR3 DNA reads TGTGCCAGCAGTACACAGGGGGCAGGTTCACCCCTCCACTTT. Encoded protein: CASSTQGAGSPLHF.

The rearrangement joins TRBV28 to TRBJ1-1; D not resolved. Trimming shortened V by 5 bases and J by 3 bases, and 10 bases separated the two germline ends. Per germline, CDR1 MDHEN and CDR2 SYDVKM. This CDR3 region has 13 residues. CDR3 nucleotide sequence: TGTGCCAGCAGTGAAGAGATGTACACTGAAGCTTTCTTT. This translates into CASSEEMYTEAFF. The full variable domain, rest sourced from reference TRBV28 and TRBJ1-1, is DVKVTQSSRYLVKRTGEKVFLECVQDMDHENMFWYRQDPGLGLRLIYFSYDVKMKEKGDIPEGYSVSREKKERFSLILESASTNQTSMYLCASSEEMYTEAFFGQGTRLTVV.

This rearrangement joins TRBV18 to TRBJ2-1, with 8 bases fitting TRBD2. The trim removed 0 bases at V and 10 bases at J, leaving 5 bases unmatched. Germline V lookup: CDR1 KGHSH, CDR2 LQKENI. The CDR3 sequence is 14 residues long. CDR3 residues: CASSPPGLAWEQFF. In DNA form, the CDR3 reads TGTGCCAGCTCACCACCTGGACTAGCCTGGGAGCAGTTCTTC.

The chain has TRBV29-1 and TRBJ2-2; D may be TRBD1 (6 bases). CDR3 length: 14 amino acids. Trimming removed 5 bases from V and 8 bases from J, with 18 bases in between. Germline-derived CDR1 and CDR2 are SQVTM and ANQGSEA. CDR3 amino acids: CSVLLGQPIGELFF. The CDR3 DNA sequence: TGCAGCGTTTTGCTTGGACAGCCTATTGGGGAGCTGTTTTTT.

The rearrangement links TRBV19 to TRBJ2-1; D might be TRBD2 (5 bases). V lost 1 base to trimming and J lost 7 bases, with 14 bases between them. Germline V gene sequence: CDR1 LNHDA, CDR2 SQIVND (reference sequence). The CDR3 sequence is 15 residues long. The CDR3 here is CASSIVFRGWNEQFF. The CDR3 region has the DNA TGTGCCAGTAGTATAGTTTTCCGGGGTTGGAATGAGCAGTTCTTC.

V is TRBV6-5 and J is TRBJ2-1; 9 bases map to TRBD1. Germline CDR1 is MNHEY and CDR2 is SVGAGI. This CDR3 contains 15 residues. Trimming took 5 bases from V and 4 from J; bases not matched to a gene: 6. The CDR3 sequence is CASSLRDRAYNEQFF. CDR3 nucleotides: TGTGCCAGCAGTCTCCGGGACAGGGCATACAATGAGCAGTTCTTC.

This clone was counted between two and nine times. The rearrangement links TRBV19 to TRBJ2-7; tentative D call: TRBD2 (5 bases). The CDR3 runs 13 residues. Trimming stripped 6 bases from V and 3 bases from J, with 12 bases between. CDR1 is LNHDA and CDR2 is SQIVND in the germline V gene (reference sequence). CDR3 loop: CASRAGLSYEQYF. CDR3 coding DNA: TGTGCCAGTAGGGCAGGACTTAGCTACGAGCAGTACTTC.

The genes are TRBV5-1 and TRBJ2-1; TRBD1 matches at 9 bases. This CDR3 comprises 15 residues. The trim removed 6 bases at V and 7 bases at J, leaving 11 bases unmatched. In germline, CDR1 is SGHRS, CDR2 YFSETQ. CDR3 DNA sequence: TGCGCCAGCAATTCCGGGACAGGGCTAATGAATGAGCAGTTCTTC. This encodes CASNSGTGLMNEQFF.

The chain recombines TRBV6-1 with TRBJ2-5; 8 nucleotides match TRBD1. The germline gives CDR1 MNHNS, CDR2 SASEGT. V was clipped by 2 bases and J by 0 bases; unmatched bases: 8. The CDR3 is made up of 17 amino acids. CDR3 sequence (DNA): TGTGCCAGCAGTGAACGTCCCGGGACAGGAAACCAAGAGACCCAGTACTTC. Its protein product is CASSERPGTGNQETQYF.

V is TRBV7-2 and J is TRBJ2-5, with 10 positions matching TRBD2. The V gene end was trimmed by 2 bases and the J gene end by 3 bases; junction bases not matched to a gene: 3. Germline V CDR1 and CDR2: SGHTA, FQGNSA. CDR3 length: 15 residues. DNA for the CDR3: TGTGCCAGCAGCTTACTTGGACTAGCGGAAGAGACCCAGTACTTC. Translated, it gives CASSLLGLAEETQYF.

The chain has TRBV19 and TRBJ1-1; D is ambiguous. This CDR3 comprises 12 residues. Trimming took 3 bases from V and 11 from J, leaving 13 bases between them. CDR1 and CDR2 from the germline V gene are LNHDA and SQIVND (reference sequence). CDR3 DNA: TGTGCCAGTAGTATGGACGGAGGCATGGCTTTCTTT. Encoded protein: CASSMDGGMAFF.

The chain is built from TRBV19 and TRBJ2-5, with 8 bases that match TRBD1. V shed 3 bases and J 4 bases; nucleotides not matched to a gene: 10. The CDR3 spans 16 residues. CDR1 is LNHDA and CDR2 is SQIVND in the germline V gene (reference sequence). This chain's CDR3 is CASSIDPGGFRETQYF. The CDR3 nucleotides are TGTGCCAGTAGTATTGATCCAGGGGGCTTCCGAGAGACCCAGTACTTC.

The gene calls are TRBV18 and TRBJ1-4; a weak D match, TRBD1 (5 bases). V lost 2 bases and J 1 base, leaving 14 bases between the germline ends. The CDR3 covers 17 residues. Germline V gene data show CDR1 as KGHSH and CDR2 as LQKENI. CDR3 region: CASSPRQTSGTNEKLFF. The CDR3 DNA sequence: TGTGCCAGCTCACCAAGACAGACCTCAGGAACTAATGAAAAACTGTTTTTT.

The chain joins TRBV15 to TRBJ1-5, with D tentatively TRBD1 (5 bases). Trimming removed 4 bases from V and 5 bases from J, with 12 bases in between. Germline CDR1 is LNHNV and CDR2 is YYDKDF (reference sequence). The CDR3 length is 14 residues. CDR3 bases: TGTGCCACCAGCATCTCAGGGCCTCATCAGCCCCAGCATTTT. It specifies CATSISGPHQPQHF.

CDR3 nucleotide sequence: TGTGCCAGCAGCCCCCTTACGATGGACAGGGCTAAAGAGACCCAGTACTTC. This gives the protein CASSPLTMDRAKETQYF. V usage is TRBV7-9 and J usage is TRBJ2-5; 8 nucleotides match TRBD1. CDR1 and CDR2 from the germline V gene are SEHNR and FQNEAQ (reference sequence). The CDR3 runs to 17 residues. Unmatched junction bases numbered 14, after V lost 5 bases and J lost 3 bases.